The TCR beta chain described here comes from a study of blood T cell repertoires in COVID-19. Study-wide context: PBMCs, B-cell-depleted T cells, or T cells were the source of the cDNA or gDNA that made up the material.

The CDR3 has 17 residues. The germline V gene has CDR1 MGHRA and CDR2 YSYEKL. V gave up 0 bases and J gave up 3 bases, with 15 bases separating them. The data were produced by immunoSEQ multiplex PCR, yet TCRdb's version contains in-frame clones alone and is incomplete. Of some 190,000 clones in the sample, more than 80% were seen once. This clonotype originated in an older woman with acute or convalescent COVID-19. The V call is TRBV4-1, the J call TRBJ2-1; possible D gene TRBD2, 6 bases. The material sequenced was peripheral blood. The CDR3 sequence is CASSQDGDSFFYNEQFF. The CDR3 DNA follows: TGCGCCAGCAGCCAAGATGGGGACTCGTTCTTCTACAATGAGCAGTTCTTC.